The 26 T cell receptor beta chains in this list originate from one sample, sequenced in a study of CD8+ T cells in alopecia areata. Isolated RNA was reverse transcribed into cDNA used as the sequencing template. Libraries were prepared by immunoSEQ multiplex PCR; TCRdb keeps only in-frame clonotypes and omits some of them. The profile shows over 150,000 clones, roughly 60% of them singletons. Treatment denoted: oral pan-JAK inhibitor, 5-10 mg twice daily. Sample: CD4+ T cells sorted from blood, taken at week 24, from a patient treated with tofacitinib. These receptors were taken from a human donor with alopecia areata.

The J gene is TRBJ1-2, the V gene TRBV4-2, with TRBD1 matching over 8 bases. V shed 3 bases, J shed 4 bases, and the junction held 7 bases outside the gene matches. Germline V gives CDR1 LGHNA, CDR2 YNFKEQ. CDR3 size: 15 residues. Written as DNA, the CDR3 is TGTGCCAGCAGCCAGGGAACAGGGGGTAGCTATGGCTACACCTTC. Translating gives CASSQGTGGSYGYTF.

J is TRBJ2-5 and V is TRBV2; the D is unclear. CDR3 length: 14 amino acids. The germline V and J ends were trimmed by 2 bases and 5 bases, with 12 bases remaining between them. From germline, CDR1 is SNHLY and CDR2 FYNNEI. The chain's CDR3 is CASSESRTRETQYF. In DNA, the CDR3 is TGTGCCAGCAGTGAAAGTCGGACCCGGGAGACCCAGTACTTC. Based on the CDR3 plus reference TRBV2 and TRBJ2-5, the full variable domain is EPEVTQTPSHQVTQMGQEVILRCVPISNHLYFYWYRQILGQKVEFLVSFYNNEISEKSEIFDDQFSVERPDGSNFTLKIRSTKLEDSAMYFCASSESRTRETQYFGPGTRLLVL.

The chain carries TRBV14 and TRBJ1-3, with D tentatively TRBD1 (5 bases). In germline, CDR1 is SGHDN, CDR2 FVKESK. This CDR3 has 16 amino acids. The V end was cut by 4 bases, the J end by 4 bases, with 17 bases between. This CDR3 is CASSPPIQGFGNTIYF. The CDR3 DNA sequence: TGTGCCAGCAGCCCTCCAATCCAGGGCTTCGGAAACACCATATATTTT. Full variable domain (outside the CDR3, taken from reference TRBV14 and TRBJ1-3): EAGVTQFPSHSVIEKGQTVTLRCDPISGHDNLYWYRRVMGKEIKFLLHFVKESKQDESGMPNNRFLAERTGGTYSTLKVQPAELEDSGVYFCASSPPIQGFGNTIYFGEGSWLTVV.

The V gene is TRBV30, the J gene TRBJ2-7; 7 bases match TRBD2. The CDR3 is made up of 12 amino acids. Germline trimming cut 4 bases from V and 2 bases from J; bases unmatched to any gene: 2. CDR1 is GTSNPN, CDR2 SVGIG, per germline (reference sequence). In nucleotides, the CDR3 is TGTGCCTGGACTAGCGGCGCCTACGAGCAGTACTTC. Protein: CAWTSGAYEQYF.

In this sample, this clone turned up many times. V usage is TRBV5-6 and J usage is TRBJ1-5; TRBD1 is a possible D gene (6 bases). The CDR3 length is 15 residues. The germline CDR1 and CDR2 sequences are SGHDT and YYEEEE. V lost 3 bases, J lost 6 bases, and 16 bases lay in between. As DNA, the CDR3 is TGTGCCAGCAGCTACCGTACAGGGACCGGTCAGCCCCAGCATTTT. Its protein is CASSYRTGTGQPQHF.

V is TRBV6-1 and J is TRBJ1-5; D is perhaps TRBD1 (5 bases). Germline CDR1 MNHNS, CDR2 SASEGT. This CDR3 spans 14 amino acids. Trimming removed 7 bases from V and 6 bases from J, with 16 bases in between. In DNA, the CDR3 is TGTGCCAGCAAGTCTTTTCGGGGGGTTCAGCCCCAGCATTTT. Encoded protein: CASKSFRGVQPQHF.

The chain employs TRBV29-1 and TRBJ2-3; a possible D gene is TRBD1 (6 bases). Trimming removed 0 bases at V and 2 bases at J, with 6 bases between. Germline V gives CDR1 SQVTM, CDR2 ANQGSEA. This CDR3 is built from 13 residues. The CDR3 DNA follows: TGCAGCGTTGAAGAGGGGGCCACAGATACGCAGTATTTT. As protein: CSVEEGATDTQYF.

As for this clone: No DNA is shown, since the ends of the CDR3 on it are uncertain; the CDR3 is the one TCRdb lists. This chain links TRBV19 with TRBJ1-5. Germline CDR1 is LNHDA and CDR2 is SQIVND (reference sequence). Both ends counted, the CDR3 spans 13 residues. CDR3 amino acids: CASSSSGNQPQHF.

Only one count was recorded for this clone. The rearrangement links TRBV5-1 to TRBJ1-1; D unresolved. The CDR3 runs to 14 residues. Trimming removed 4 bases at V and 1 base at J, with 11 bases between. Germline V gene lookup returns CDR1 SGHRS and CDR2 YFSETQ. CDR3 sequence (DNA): TGCGCCAGCAGCCCCCGAAGAGGGAACACTGAAGCTTTCTTT. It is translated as CASSPRRGNTEAFF.

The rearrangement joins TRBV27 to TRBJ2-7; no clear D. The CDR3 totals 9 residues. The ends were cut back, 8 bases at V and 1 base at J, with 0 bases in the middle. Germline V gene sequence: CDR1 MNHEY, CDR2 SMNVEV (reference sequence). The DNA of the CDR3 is TGTGCCAGCTCCTACGAGCAGTACTTC. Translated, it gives CASSYEQYF.

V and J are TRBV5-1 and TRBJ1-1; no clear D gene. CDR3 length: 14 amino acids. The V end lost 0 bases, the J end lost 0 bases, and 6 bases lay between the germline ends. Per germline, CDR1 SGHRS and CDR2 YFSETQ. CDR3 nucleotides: TGCGCCAGCAGCTTGGGCGGAGTGAACACTGAAGCTTTCTTT. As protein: CASSLGGVNTEAFF. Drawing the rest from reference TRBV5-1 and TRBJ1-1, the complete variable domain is KAGVTQTPRYLIKTRGQQVTLSCSPISGHRSVSWYQQTPGQGLQFLFEYFSETQRNKGNFPGRFSGRQFSNSRSEMNVSTLELGDSALYLCASSLGGVNTEAFFGQGTRLTVV.

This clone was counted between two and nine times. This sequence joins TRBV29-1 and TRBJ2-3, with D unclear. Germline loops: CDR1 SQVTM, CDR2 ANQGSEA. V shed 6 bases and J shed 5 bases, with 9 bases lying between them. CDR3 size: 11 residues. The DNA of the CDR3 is TGCAGCGTGGGGTGTGAAGATACGCAGTATTTT. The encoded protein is CSVGCEDTQYF.

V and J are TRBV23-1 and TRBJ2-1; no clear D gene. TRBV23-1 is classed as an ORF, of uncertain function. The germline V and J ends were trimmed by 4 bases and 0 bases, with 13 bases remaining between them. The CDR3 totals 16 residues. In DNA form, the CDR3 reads TGCGCCAGCAGTCGAAACAGACTCATCTCCTACAATGAGCAGTTCTTC. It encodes CASSRNRLISYNEQFF.

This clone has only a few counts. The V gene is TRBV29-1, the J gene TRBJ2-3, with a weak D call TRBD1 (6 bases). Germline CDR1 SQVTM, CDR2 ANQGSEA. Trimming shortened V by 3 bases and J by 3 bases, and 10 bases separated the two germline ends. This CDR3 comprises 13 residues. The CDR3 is CSVDGQLTDTQYF. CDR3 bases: TGCAGCGTTGACGGACAGTTAACAGATACGCAGTATTTT.

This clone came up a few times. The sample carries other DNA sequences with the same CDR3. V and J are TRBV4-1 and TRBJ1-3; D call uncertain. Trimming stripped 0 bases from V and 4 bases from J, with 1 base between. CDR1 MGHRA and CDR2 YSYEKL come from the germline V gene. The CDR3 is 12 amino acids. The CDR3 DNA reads TGCGCCAGCAGCCAAGAAGGAAACACCATATATTTT. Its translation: CASSQEGNTIYF.

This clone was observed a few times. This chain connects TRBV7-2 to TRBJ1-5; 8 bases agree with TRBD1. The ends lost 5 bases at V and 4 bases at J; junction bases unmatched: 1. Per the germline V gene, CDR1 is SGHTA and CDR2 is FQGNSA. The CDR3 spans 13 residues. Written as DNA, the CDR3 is TGTGCCAGCAGCCGGACAGGGAATCAGCCCCAGCATTTT. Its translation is CASSRTGNQPQHF.

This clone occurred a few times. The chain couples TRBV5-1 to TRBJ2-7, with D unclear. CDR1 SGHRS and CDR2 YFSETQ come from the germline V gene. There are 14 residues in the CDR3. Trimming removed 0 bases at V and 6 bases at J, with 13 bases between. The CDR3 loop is CASSLGEVGAEQYF. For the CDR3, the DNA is TGCGCCAGCAGCTTGGGTGAGGTGGGCGCCGAGCAGTACTTC.

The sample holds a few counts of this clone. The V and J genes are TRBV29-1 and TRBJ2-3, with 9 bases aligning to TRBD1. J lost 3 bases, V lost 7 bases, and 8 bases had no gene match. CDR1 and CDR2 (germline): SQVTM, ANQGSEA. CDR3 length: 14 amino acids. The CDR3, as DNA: TGCAGCGGCGAAACAGGGGGCCGGACAGATACGCAGTATTTT. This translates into CSGETGGRTDTQYF.

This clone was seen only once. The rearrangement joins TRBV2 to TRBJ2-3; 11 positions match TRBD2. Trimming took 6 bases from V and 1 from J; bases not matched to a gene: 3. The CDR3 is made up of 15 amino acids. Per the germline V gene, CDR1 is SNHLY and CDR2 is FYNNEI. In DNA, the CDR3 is TGTGCCAGCAGGGGGACTAGCGGACGCACAGATACGCAGTATTTT. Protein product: CASRGTSGRTDTQYF.

CDR3 residues: CASHVGRGGSKEQFF. The DNA of the CDR3 is TGTGCCAGCCACGTCGGCCGGGGGGGCTCGAAGGAGCAGTTCTTC. The chain has TRBV2 and TRBJ2-1, with 8 bases lining up with TRBD2. The V segment lost 8 bases and the J segment 10 bases; nucleotides outside the gene matches: 16. Germline CDR1 SNHLY, CDR2 FYNNEI. This CDR3 is 15 amino acids long.

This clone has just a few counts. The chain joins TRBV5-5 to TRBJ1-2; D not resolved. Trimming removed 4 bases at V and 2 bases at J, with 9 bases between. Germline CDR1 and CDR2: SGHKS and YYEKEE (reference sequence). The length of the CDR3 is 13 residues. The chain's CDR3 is CASSTGRNYGYTF. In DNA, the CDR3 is TGTGCCAGCAGCACCGGACGGAACTATGGCTACACCTTC.

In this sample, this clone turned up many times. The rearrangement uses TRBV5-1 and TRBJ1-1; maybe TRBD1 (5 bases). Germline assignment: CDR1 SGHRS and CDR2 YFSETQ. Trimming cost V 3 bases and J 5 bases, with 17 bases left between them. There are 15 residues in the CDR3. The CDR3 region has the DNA TGCGCCAGCAGCTCAAGTAGCAGGGCGGGAACTGAAGCTTTCTTT. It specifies CASSSSSRAGTEAFF.

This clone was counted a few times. The CDR3 DNA sequence: TGCGCCAGCAGCGGGCCGGGCCTCATCACAGATACGCAGTATTTT. It is translated as CASSGPGLITDTQYF. The chain joins TRBV4-1 to TRBJ2-3; D remains unclear. The CDR3 runs 15 residues. V shed 5 bases and J shed 2 bases, with 14 bases lying between them. CDR1 is MGHRA and CDR2 is YSYEKL in the germline V gene.

The CDR3 region is CSGRGQGNTGELFF. CDR3 nucleotide sequence: TGCAGCGGTCGAGGACAGGGTAACACCGGGGAGCTGTTTTTT. This sequence joins TRBV29-1 and TRBJ2-2; the match to TRBD1 covers 8 bases. V trimming: 7 bases; J trimming: 2 bases; junction bases outside the gene matches: 6. The CDR3 extends over 14 amino acids. Germline CDR1 is SQVTM and CDR2 is ANQGSEA.

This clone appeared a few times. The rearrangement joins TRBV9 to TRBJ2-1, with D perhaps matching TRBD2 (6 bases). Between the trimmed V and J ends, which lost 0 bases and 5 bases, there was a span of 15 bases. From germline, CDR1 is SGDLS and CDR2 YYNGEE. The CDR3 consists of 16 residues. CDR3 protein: CASSVAVEWEDNEQFF. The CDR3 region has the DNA TGTGCCAGCAGCGTAGCGGTAGAATGGGAGGACAATGAGCAGTTCTTC.

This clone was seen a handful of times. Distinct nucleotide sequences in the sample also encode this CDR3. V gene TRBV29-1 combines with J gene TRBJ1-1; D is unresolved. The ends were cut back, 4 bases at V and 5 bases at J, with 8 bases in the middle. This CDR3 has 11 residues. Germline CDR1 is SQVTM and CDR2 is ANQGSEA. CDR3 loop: CSVGTGTEAFF. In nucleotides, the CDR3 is TGCAGCGTTGGAACGGGGACTGAAGCTTTCTTT.